These 18 T cell receptor beta chains originate from one sample sequenced in a study of cytomegalovirus exposure and HLA in healthy donors. Primers included in the PCR were 60 Vbeta and 13 Jbeta primers. Profiling relied on immunoSEQ multiplex PCR, and the TCRdb table lists in-frame clones only, not all of them. The sample includes some 150,000 clones, about four fifths of them seen just once. Material: PBMCs. These receptors originate from a man in his forties or fifties in good health and CMV-seropositive.

The J gene is TRBJ1-5, the V gene TRBV21-1. TRBV21-1 is flagged as a pseudogene. This CDR3 comprises 15 residues. CDR3 bases: TGTGCCAGCAGCTCAAAGAGGCATTCTGGACAGCCCCAGCATTTT. Amino acid sequence: CASSSKRHSGQPQHF.

DNA of the CDR3: TGCAGTGCTAGAGGGTCGGGGTGGCAGTACTTC. Amino acids: CSARGSGWQYF. The V and J genes are TRBV20-1 and TRBJ2-5; TRBD2 is a possible D gene (5 bases). The CDR3 has 11 amino acids. V gave up 1 base and J gave up 11 bases, with 11 bases separating them. Germline V gives CDR1 DFQATT, CDR2 SNEGSKA (reference sequence).

The V and J genes are TRBV29-1 and TRBJ1-2; 7 nucleotides agree with TRBD1. The CDR3 is made up of 13 amino acids. J was trimmed by 3 bases and V by 4 bases; bases with no gene match: 5. CDR1 is SQVTM and CDR2 is ANQGSEA in the germline V gene. CDR3 in DNA: TGCAGCGTTGGAGACAGGGCGGACTATGGCTACACCTTC. Translated: CSVGDRADYGYTF.

The genes are TRBV6-6 and TRBJ2-1; D not certain. Germline CDR1 and CDR2: MNHNY and SVGAGI (reference sequence). V was shortened by 0 bases and J by 9 bases, with 12 bases between the two germline ends. The CDR3 length is 14 residues. CDR3 nucleotides: TGTGCCAGCAGTTACTCTAGACTCGTGATTGAGCAGTTCTTC. This translates into CASSYSRLVIEQFF.

A single count supports this clone. The chain is built from TRBV30 and TRBJ2-4; perhaps TRBD2 as D (5 bases). Germline loops: CDR1 GTSNPN, CDR2 SVGIG (reference sequence). The CDR3 extends over 12 amino acids. V was shortened by 0 bases and J by 7 bases, with 7 bases between the two germline ends. CDR3 nucleotides: TGTGCCTGGAGTGTACTAGGGAACATTCAGTACTTC. This sequence encodes CAWSVLGNIQYF.

The gene calls are TRBV7-9 and TRBJ2-7; tentative D call: TRBD2 (6 bases). The germline V gene encodes CDR1 SEHNR and CDR2 FQNEAQ (reference sequence). Between the trimmed V and J ends, which lost 1 base and 3 bases, there was a span of 16 bases. The CDR3 contains 16 residues. The CDR3 loop is CASSLGALGLFYEQYF. CDR3 coding DNA: TGTGCCAGCAGCTTAGGGGCCCTGGGACTCTTCTACGAGCAGTACTTC.

The chain combines TRBV5-4 with TRBJ2-2, with 11 positions matching TRBD1. CDR1 is SGHNT, CDR2 YYREEE, per germline (reference sequence). The CDR3 runs to 17 residues. Germline trimming cut 3 bases from V and 6 bases from J; bases unmatched to any gene: 10. CDR3 sequence (DNA): TGTGCCAGCAGCTCAGGACAGGGGGCGCCGGCGGCCGGGGAGCTGTTTTTT. Translated, it gives CASSSGQGAPAAGELFF.

The V call is TRBV11-3, the J call TRBJ2-3; the match to TRBD2 covers 11 bases. J gave up 4 bases and V 5 bases, and 11 bases lay outside the gene matches. Per the germline V gene, CDR1 is SGHNT and CDR2 is YENEEA. The CDR3 is made up of 17 amino acids. Written as DNA, the CDR3 is TGTGCCAGCAGCCCAGGGATGACTAGCGGGAACGCAGATACGCAGTATTTT. This sequence encodes CASSPGMTSGNADTQYF.

The rearrangement links TRBV14 to TRBJ1-5; D gene uncertain. Trimming pared 4 bases from V and 3 bases from J, leaving 7 bases between. Germline CDR1 SGHDN, CDR2 FVKESK. The CDR3 has 13 residues. CDR3 protein: CASSPGLNQPQHF. Here the CDR3 DNA reads TGTGCCAGCAGCCCCGGTCTCAATCAGCCCCAGCATTTT.

This clone has a handful of counts. The CDR3: CASSEASGANVLTF. In DNA form, the CDR3 reads TGTGCCAGCTCAGAGGCCTCTGGGGCCAACGTCCTGACTTTC. V and J are TRBV18 and TRBJ2-6; D gene unclear. Germline loops: CDR1 KGHSH, CDR2 LQKENI. This CDR3 is 14 amino acids long. Trimming stripped 5 bases from V and 0 bases from J, with 5 bases between.

In DNA form, the CDR3 reads TGTGCCAGCAGCTTAGATGGGGGACTAGTCAATGAGCAGTTCTTC. Translation: CASSLDGGLVNEQFF. The chain carries TRBV11-2 and TRBJ2-1, with TRBD2 matching 8 bases. Unmatched junction bases numbered 4, after V lost 0 bases and J lost 6 bases. CDR1 is SGHAT and CDR2 is FQNNGV in the germline V gene. The CDR3 extends over 15 amino acids.

This chain links TRBV6-1 with TRBJ2-1, with D unclear. The V gene lost 2 bases and the J gene lost 12 bases, with 8 bases spanning the gap. The CDR3 has 11 amino acids. From germline, CDR1 is MNHNS and CDR2 SASEGT. The CDR3 spells CASSELYLQFF. The DNA of the CDR3 is TGTGCCAGCAGTGAACTCTACTTGCAGTTCTTC.

This CDR3 is CASSLLGGGQPQHF. The CDR3 DNA reads TGCGCCAGCAGCTTGCTAGGGGGCGGGCAGCCCCAGCATTTT. The J gene is TRBJ1-5, the V gene TRBV5-1, with 7 bases matching TRBD1. V was clipped by 1 base and J by 7 bases; unmatched bases: 5. Germline CDR1 and CDR2: SGHRS and YFSETQ. The CDR3 is made up of 14 amino acids.

The chain uses TRBV19 and TRBJ1-2; 7 bases are a match to TRBD1. The CDR3 loop spans 14 amino acids. J lost 3 bases, V lost 6 bases, and 7 bases had no gene match. CDR1 and CDR2 (germline): LNHDA, SQIVND (reference sequence). CDR3 in amino acids: CASSRQGPHYGYTF. The CDR3 nucleotides are TGTGCCAGTAGCCGACAGGGTCCCCACTATGGCTACACCTTC.

This chain uses TRBV6-5 with TRBJ1-1; TRBD1 matches at 11 bases. Per germline, CDR1 MNHEY and CDR2 SVGAGI. The trim removed 5 bases at V and 5 bases at J, leaving 4 bases unmatched. The CDR3 length is 14 residues. The CDR3 DNA is TGTGCCAGCAGTGGGGACAGGGGGAGGACTGAAGCTTTCTTT. Protein product: CASSGDRGRTEAFF.

The rearrangement links TRBV11-2 to TRBJ2-7; D is undetermined. Germline V gives CDR1 SGHAT, CDR2 FQNNGV. The CDR3 runs 14 residues. Trimming pared 1 base from V and 0 bases from J, leaving 7 bases between. The CDR3 DNA follows: TGTGCCAGCAGCTTAGGTCCCAGCTCCTACGAGCAGTACTTC. Protein sequence: CASSLGPSSYEQYF.

The rearrangement uses TRBV27 and TRBJ2-7, with 7 bases identical to TRBD2. The CDR3 totals 16 residues. CDR1 is MNHEY, CDR2 SMNVEV, per germline (reference sequence). J was trimmed by 6 bases and V by 6 bases; bases with no gene match: 17. CDR3 in amino acids: CASSRGERAERGEQYF. CDR3 DNA sequence: TGTGCCAGCAGCCGGGGGGAGCGGGCGGAGAGGGGCGAGCAGTACTTC.

The V gene is TRBV5-6, the J gene TRBJ2-3; D is possibly TRBD2 (5 bases). Germline assignment: CDR1 SGHDT and CDR2 YYEEEE. This CDR3 contains 15 residues. V was pared by 4 bases and J by 1 base, with 13 bases between. The CDR3 spells CASSSQLRGTDTQYF. The DNA of the CDR3 is TGTGCCAGCAGCAGTCAATTGAGGGGCACAGATACGCAGTATTTT.